This is a list of T cell receptor beta chains from one sample in a study of vaccination and CD4 T cells after COVID-19. Their recognized antigens are unknown. TCRdb recomputed calls from the PCR reads with MiXCR, one row per CDR3 protein. The sample lists 18,000 or so distinct CDR3 sequences; approximately 42% were seen once. The input for sequencing was CD4+ T cells from blood, cultured in vitro, taken before SARS-CoV-2 vaccination. The receptors here all came from a human donor who received a COVID-19 vaccine. Both conserved end residues are part of each CDR3. The order of the fields is CDR3 protein, CDR3 DNA, V gene, clone size, D gene, J gene. D genes are given only for firm matches. Rows may omit the clone size; those that give it use once, few, many or a size class.

CASSLGRQNTEAFF | TGTGCCAGCAGCTTAGGACGGCAGAACACTGAAGCTTTCTTT | TRBV11-3 | few | NA | TRBJ1-1
CATSDLTDSNQPQHF | TGTGCCACCAGTGATTTGACGGATAGCAATCAGCCCCAGCATTTT | TRBV24-1 | NA | NA | TRBJ1-5
CSVQGPPTGELFF | TGCAGCGTACAGGGGCCTCCCACCGGGGAGCTGTTTTTT | TRBV29-1 | few | TRBD1 | TRBJ2-2
CATSRGTGGSTEAFF | TGTGCCACCAGCAGAGGGACAGGGGGCTCCACTGAAGCTTTCTTT | TRBV15 | few | TRBD1 | TRBJ1-1
CASSLQPEETQYF | TGTGCCAGCAGCTTACAGCCTGAAGAGACCCAGTACTTC | TRBV7-6 | NA | NA | TRBJ2-5
CASSRGGGSDQPQHF | TGTGCCAGCTCGAGAGGCGGGGGAAGCGATCAGCCCCAGCATTTT | TRBV18 | NA | NA | TRBJ1-5
CASSPRQGSAGNTIYF | TGTGCCAGCTCACCACGACAGGGTTCGGCTGGAAACACCATATATTTT | TRBV18 | NA | TRBD1 | TRBJ1-3
CASSPHREMNTEAFF | TGTGCCAGCAGTCCGCACAGGGAAATGAACACTGAAGCTTTCTTT | TRBV27 | few | NA | TRBJ1-1
CASSFGTANNEQFF | TGTGCCAGCAGCTTTGGGACAGCTAACAATGAGCAGTTCTTC | TRBV7-3 | NA | TRBD1 | TRBJ2-1
CASSLGGLAWGTTDTQYF | TGTGCCAGCAGTTTGGGAGGACTAGCCTGGGGAACCACAGATACGCAGTATTTT | TRBV12-3/TRBV12-4 | NA | TRBD2 | TRBJ2-3
CASSFLAGGTYEQYF | TGTGCCAGCAGCTTCCTAGCGGGGGGCACCTACGAGCAGTACTTC | TRBV7-2 | few | TRBD2 | TRBJ2-7
CASSLNRGTEAFF | TGTGCCAGCAGTTTAAACAGGGGCACTGAAGCTTTCTTT | TRBV12-3/TRBV12-4 | NA | TRBD1 | TRBJ1-1
CATSDPGTSGGRDEQFF | TGTGCCACCAGTGACCCCGGGACTAGCGGGGGGCGGGATGAGCAGTTCTTC | TRBV24-1 | NA | TRBD2 | TRBJ2-1
CASSFSSGLTTGELFF | TGTGCCAGCAGCTTTAGTAGCGGCCTTACCACCGGGGAGCTGTTTTTT | TRBV5-5 | few | NA | TRBJ2-2
CASAADGYSNQPQHF | TGTGCCAGCGCGGCGGACGGATATAGCAATCAGCCCCAGCATTTT | TRBV2 | NA | NA | TRBJ1-5
CASSPRTGTYGYTF | TGTGCCAGCAGTCCCAGGACAGGGACTTATGGCTACACCTTC | TRBV12-3/TRBV12-4 | NA | TRBD1 | TRBJ1-2
CASSPTAGYTDTQYF | TGTGCCAGCAGCCCAACAGCGGGGTACACAGATACGCAGTATTTT | TRBV11-3 | NA | TRBD2 | TRBJ2-3
CASSTTEVDTQYF | TGTGCCAGTAGTACTACGGAGGTAGATACGCAGTATTTT | TRBV19 | few | NA | TRBJ2-3
CAWTTGDGANAFF | TGTGCCTGGACCACCGGGGACGGCGCGAACGCTTTCTTT | TRBV30 | NA | NA | TRBJ1-1
CASSFSAFGGAGGYTF | TGTGCCAGCAGCTTCTCCGCCTTTGGGGGGGCAGGTGGCTACACCTTC | TRBV5-3 | few | NA | TRBJ1-2
CASSLQGSYGYTF | TGTGCCAGCAGCTTACAGGGCTCCTATGGCTACACCTTC | TRBV11-2 | NA | NA | TRBJ1-2
CASSQDIWGSQETQYF | TGTGCCAGCAGCCAAGATATTTGGGGCAGCCAAGAGACCCAGTACTTC | TRBV3-1 | NA | NA | TRBJ2-5
CASRLRTGGNQPQHF | TGTGCCAGCAGATTAAGGACAGGGGGCAATCAGCCCCAGCATTTT | TRBV2 | NA | TRBD1 | TRBJ1-5
CSVGTGWTEAFF | TGCAGTGTTGGGACAGGGTGGACTGAAGCTTTCTTT | TRBV20-1 | few | TRBD1 | TRBJ1-1
CASRVGEGYYGYTF | TGTGCCAGCAGGGTAGGGGAGGGATACTATGGCTACACCTTC | TRBV9 | NA | NA | TRBJ1-2
CASSPGQRDGYTF | TGCGCCAGCAGCCCGGGACAGCGGGATGGCTACACCTTC | TRBV5-1 | NA | TRBD1 | TRBJ1-2
CASSQVDRDNEQFF | TGTGCCAGCAGCCAGGTCGACAGGGACAATGAGCAGTTCTTC | TRBV4-2 | few | TRBD1 | TRBJ2-1
CASSFFPRGRGETQYF | TGTGCCAGCAGCTTTTTCCCCCGGGGGCGGGGAGAGACCCAGTACTTC | TRBV7-2 | NA | NA | TRBJ2-5
CVISEAGGYTF | TGTGTCATCAGTGAGGCTGGCGGCTACACCTTC | TRBV10-3 | NA | NA | TRBJ1-2
CASSPTLNTEAFF | TGTGCCAGCAGCCCGACACTGAACACTGAAGCTTTCTTT | TRBV7-9 | once | NA | TRBJ1-1
CASRDDRGTDTQYF | TGTGCCAGCAGGGACGACAGGGGCACAGATACGCAGTATTTT | TRBV2 | NA | TRBD1 | TRBJ2-3
CATSDPISRGTGKTDTQYF | TGTGCCACCAGTGACCCTATCAGTCGTGGGACTGGAAAAACAGATACGCAGTATTTT | TRBV24-1 | few | NA | TRBJ2-3
CASSELAAGTSTDTQYF | TGTGCCAGCAGTGAACTGGCGGCGGGGACTAGCACAGATACGCAGTATTTT | TRBV2 | NA | NA | TRBJ2-3
CASSLSGGAFTDTQYF | TGTGCCAGCAGCTTAAGCGGGGGGGCGTTTACAGATACGCAGTATTTT | TRBV7-2 | few | TRBD2 | TRBJ2-3
CASSLEMLATDTQYF | TGTGCCAGCAGCTTGGAGATGCTAGCCACAGATACGCAGTATTTT | TRBV7-9 | NA | NA | TRBJ2-3
CSANRGRGNEKLFF | TGCAGTGCTAACAGGGGAAGGGGTAATGAAAAACTGTTTTTT | TRBV20-1 | once | TRBD1 | TRBJ1-4
CASSPWTGGTNTGELFF | TGTGCCAGCAGTCCGTGGACAGGGGGTACGAACACCGGGGAGCTGTTTTTT | TRBV12-3/TRBV12-4 | NA | TRBD1 | TRBJ2-2
CASSARQGGGEQYF | TGTGCCAGCAGCGCGAGACAGGGTGGGGGCGAGCAGTACTTC | TRBV9 | NA | TRBD1 | TRBJ2-7
CAWTGQGQSSGANVLTF | TGTGCCTGGACCGGACAGGGCCAAAGCTCTGGGGCCAACGTCCTGACTTTC | TRBV30 | NA | TRBD1 | TRBJ2-6
CASSPRTSGGAMGTQYF | TGTGCCAGCAGCCCCCGGACTAGCGGGGGGGCTATGGGTACGCAGTATTTT | TRBV7-2 | NA | TRBD2 | TRBJ2-3